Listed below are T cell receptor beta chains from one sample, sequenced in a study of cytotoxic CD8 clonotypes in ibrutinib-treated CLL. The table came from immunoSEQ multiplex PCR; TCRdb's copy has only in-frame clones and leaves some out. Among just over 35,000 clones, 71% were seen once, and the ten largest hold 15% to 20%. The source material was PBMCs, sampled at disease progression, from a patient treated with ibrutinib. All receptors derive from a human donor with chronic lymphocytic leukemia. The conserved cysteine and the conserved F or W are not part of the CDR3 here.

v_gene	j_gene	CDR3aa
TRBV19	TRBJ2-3	ASSIDPAGSNTQY
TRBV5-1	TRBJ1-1	ASSRGQGDEAF
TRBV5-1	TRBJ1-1	ASSLGTGMNTEAF
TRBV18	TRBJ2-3	ASSQISGDYSTDTQY
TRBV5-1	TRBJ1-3	ASSTGASGNTIY
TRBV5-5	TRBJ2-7	ASSLAWGLRDEQY
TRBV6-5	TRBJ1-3	ASSPQGNTIY
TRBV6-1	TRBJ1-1	ASSPEQEGTEAF
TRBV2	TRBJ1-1	ASRTGMNTEAF
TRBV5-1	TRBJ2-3	ASSLGPGGGTDTQY
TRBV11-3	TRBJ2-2	ASSLSGGAYAGELF